This T cell receptor (beta chain) stems from a study of OX40 agonist ivuxolimab in advanced cancers. The timepoints at which blood was sampled were baseline, cycle 4 day 1, and cycle 7 day 1. The protocol was immunoSEQ multiplex PCR, while the TCRdb copy is restricted to in-frame clones and leaves out a portion. The sample lists over 150,000 clones; 85% to 95% were seen once. Unmatched junction bases numbered 8, after V lost 4 bases and J lost 2 bases. The CDR3 sequence is 15 residues long. Germline CDR1 MNHEY, CDR2 SMNVEV (reference sequence). Sample: CD4+ or CD8+ T cells sorted from blood, taken in a trial of the OX40 agonist ivuxolimab. The clonotype originates from an adult with an advanced solid tumor such as melanoma, head and neck, liver or kidney cancer. V gene TRBV27 combines with J gene TRBJ2-7; TRBD1 aligns across 7 bases. The CDR3 protein is CASSYFRDRPYEQYF. CDR3 coding DNA: TGTGCCAGCAGTTATTTTCGGGACAGACCCTACGAGCAGTACTTC.